This TCR beta chain is drawn from a study of identical twins. CDR1 is SNHLY, CDR2 FYNNEI, per germline. With V trimmed by 6 bases and J by 6 bases, 9 bases remained unmatched. There are 15 residues in the CDR3. In this sample, this clonotype turned up a few times. Its antigen is unknown. Whole-study results and caveats: Insertions were fewer in abundant cord blood beta clonotypes, whereas memory repertoires showed none of this pattern. Researchers reported weaker excess twin sharing in beta out-of-frame sequences.

MiXCR, run by TCRdb on the 5' RACE reads, gives a single entry per CDR3 protein. Of 460,000 or so distinct CDR3 sequences in the sample, approximately 15% were seen once. This same sample was also part of a study on yellow fever vaccine responses in identical twins.

This receptor was taken from a woman younger than 30 in good health. Specimen: CD4+ T cells sorted from blood. This sequence joins TRBV2 and TRBJ2-7; 12 bases align to TRBD2. The CDR3 DNA reads TGTGCCAGCAGGGGGGGACTAGCGGGTCGGGGCGAGCAGTACTTC. Its translation is CASRGGLAGRGEQYF. Full variable domain (missing parts from reference TRBV2 and TRBJ2-7): EPEVTQTPSHQVTQMGQEVILRCVPISNHLYFYWYRQILGQKVEFLVSFYNNEISEKSEIFDDQFSVERPDGSNFTLKIRSTKLEDSAMYFCASRGGLAGRGEQYFGPGTRLTVT.